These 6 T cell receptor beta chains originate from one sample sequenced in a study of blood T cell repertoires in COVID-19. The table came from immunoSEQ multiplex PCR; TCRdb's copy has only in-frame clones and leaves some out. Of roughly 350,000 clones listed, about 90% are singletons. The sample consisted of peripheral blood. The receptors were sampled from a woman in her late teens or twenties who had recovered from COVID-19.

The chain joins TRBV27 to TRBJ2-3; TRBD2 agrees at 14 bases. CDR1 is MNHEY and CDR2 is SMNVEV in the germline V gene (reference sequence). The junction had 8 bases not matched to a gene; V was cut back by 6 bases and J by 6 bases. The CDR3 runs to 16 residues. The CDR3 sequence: CASRAGTSGRLDTQYF. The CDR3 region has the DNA TGTGCCAGCAGAGCCGGGACTAGCGGGAGATTGGATACGCAGTATTTT.

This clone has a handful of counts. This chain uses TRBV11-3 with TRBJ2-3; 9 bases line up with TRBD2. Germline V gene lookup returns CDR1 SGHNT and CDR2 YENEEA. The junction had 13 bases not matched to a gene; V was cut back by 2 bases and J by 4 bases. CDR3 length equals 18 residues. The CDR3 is CASSLPLAGLGLADTQYF. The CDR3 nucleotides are TGTGCCAGCAGCTTACCCCTAGCGGGGCTGGGATTGGCAGATACGCAGTATTTT.

CDR3 amino acids: CASSLVTSADYEQFF. Written as DNA, the CDR3 is TGTGCCAGCAGCTTAGTAACTAGCGCGGACTATGAGCAGTTCTTC. The V call is TRBV7-8, the J call TRBJ2-1; 7 bases match TRBD2. This CDR3 has 15 residues. Trimming at V came to 1 base and at J to 8 bases, leaving 8 bases not matched to a gene. Germline loops: CDR1 SGHVS, CDR2 FQNEAQ.

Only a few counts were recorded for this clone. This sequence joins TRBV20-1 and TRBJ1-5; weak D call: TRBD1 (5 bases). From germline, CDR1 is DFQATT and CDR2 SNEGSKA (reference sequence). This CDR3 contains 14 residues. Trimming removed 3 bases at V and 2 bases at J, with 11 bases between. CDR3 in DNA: TGCAGTGCTAGTCTTGCCAGGGGCAATCAGCCCCAGCATTTT. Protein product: CSASLARGNQPQHF.

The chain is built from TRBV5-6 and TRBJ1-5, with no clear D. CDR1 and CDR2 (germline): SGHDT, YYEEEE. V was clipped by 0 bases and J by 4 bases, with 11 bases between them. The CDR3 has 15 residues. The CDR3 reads CASSLGGFGNQPQHF. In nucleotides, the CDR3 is TGTGCCAGCAGCTTGGGTGGTTTCGGGAATCAGCCCCAGCATTTT.

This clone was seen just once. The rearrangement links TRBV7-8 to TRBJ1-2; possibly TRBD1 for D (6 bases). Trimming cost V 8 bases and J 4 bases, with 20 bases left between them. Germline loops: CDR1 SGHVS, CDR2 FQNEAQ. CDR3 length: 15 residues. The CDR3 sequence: CASSPSRTDPYGYTF. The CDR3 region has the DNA TGTGCCAGCTCCCCGTCCCGGACAGACCCCTATGGCTACACCTTC.